This TCR beta chain was identified in a study of T cell changes during pregnancy in multiple sclerosis. TCRdb's table, derived via immunoSEQ multiplex PCR, lists solely in-frame clones and lacks some. Among some 40,000 clones listed, approximately 94% were seen once. The TCR sequence derives from a female donor with multiple sclerosis, enrolled in a pregnancy study. Sequencing used CD4+ T cells from peripheral blood mononuclear cells, obtained in the second trimester of pregnancy.

The CDR3 here is CASSKEARDWPSYEQYF. The DNA for the CDR3 is TGTGCCAGCAGCAAAGAGGCCCGGGACTGGCCATCCTACGAGCAGTACTTC. J is TRBJ2-7 and V is TRBV21-1; TRBD2, the table's D call, was not compared with the DNA. TRBV21-1 is a pseudogene. The CDR3 is made up of 17 amino acids.